This T cell receptor beta chain was captured by sequencing in a study of cytomegalovirus exposure and HLA in healthy donors. Trimming removed 4 bases from V and 3 bases from J, with 9 bases in between. Looked up from germline, CDR1 is SEHNR and CDR2 is FQNEAQ (reference sequence). The CDR3 spans 14 residues. This clone occurred a few times. The antigen is unknown. General study findings and limits: Sequences of the TCR beta chain were said to predict the HLA-A and HLA-B alleles of most subjects accurately.

This PCR relied on a set of 60 Vbeta primers and 13 Jbeta primers. Sequencing was performed with immunoSEQ multiplex PCR; in TCRdb, only in-frame clones are kept and a portion is missing. The data show some 130,000 clones, with 65% to 80% seen just once and 5% to 8.5% held by the top ten. The receptor was isolated from a man between 40 and 49 years old in good health and CMV-seropositive. The sequenced sample consisted of PBMCs. This rearrangement joins TRBV7-9 to TRBJ2-2; maybe TRBD2 (5 bases). The CDR3 DNA sequence: TGTGCCAGCAGCTATAGCGACCACACCGGGGAGCTGTTTTTT. Its protein is CASSYSDHTGELFF.